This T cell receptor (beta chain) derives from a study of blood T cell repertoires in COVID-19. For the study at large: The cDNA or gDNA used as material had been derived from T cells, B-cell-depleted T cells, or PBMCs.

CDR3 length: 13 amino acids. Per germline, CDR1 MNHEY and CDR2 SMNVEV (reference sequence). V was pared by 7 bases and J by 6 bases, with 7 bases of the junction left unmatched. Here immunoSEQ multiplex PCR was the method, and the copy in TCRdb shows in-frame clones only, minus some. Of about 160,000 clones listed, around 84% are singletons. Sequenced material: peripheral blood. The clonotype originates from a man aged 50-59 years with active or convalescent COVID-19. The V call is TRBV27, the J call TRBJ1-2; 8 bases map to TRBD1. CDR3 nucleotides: TGTGCCAGCAAACGAACAGGGGGGGATGGCTACACCTTC. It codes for CASKRTGGDGYTF.